This T cell receptor (beta chain) was sequenced in a study of molecular identifiers for immune sequencing clone quantification. TCRdb analysed the PCR reads with MiXCR anew, one entry per CDR3 protein. The repertoire holds 600,000 to 650,000 distinct CDR3 sequences, less than 20% seen once, with about 0.9% in the top ten. This clonotype occurred many times. The CDR3 length is 12 residues. Germline CDR1 SGHDT, CDR2 YYEEEE. V shed 4 bases and J shed 1 base, with 6 bases lying between them. Sequencing was carried out using naive CD8+ T cells from blood, with Jurkat cell RNA spiked in. Subset: FACS-sorted CD8+CD4-CCR7+CD45RA+ naive T cells. This receptor was obtained from a human donor in good health. Some libraries in this study had Jurkat cell RNA spiked in. The rearrangement joins TRBV5-6 to TRBJ2-7; D not certain. DNA of the CDR3: TGTGCCAGCAGCGCAGAGTCCTACGAGCAGTACTTC. It yields the protein CASSAESYEQYF.